This TCR beta chain was observed in a study of cytomegalovirus exposure and HLA in healthy donors. With regard to this clone: What it recognizes is unknown.

PCR involved 60 Vbeta and 13 Jbeta primers. The table came from immunoSEQ multiplex PCR; TCRdb's copy has only in-frame clones and leaves some out. The sample lists fewer than 110,000 clones; 60% to 75% were seen once. Germline V CDR1 and CDR2: SEHNR, FQNEAQ (reference sequence). The CDR3 spans 14 residues. V lost 5 bases and J lost 5; bases outside the gene matches: 7. General observations from the study: Rare TCR sequences dominated, though some public TCRs recurred in many donors.

Sequencing input: PBMCs. The chain uses TRBV7-9 and TRBJ2-5; 8 bases fit TRBD1. The origin of this receptor is a middle-aged woman in good health and CMV-seronegative. This CDR3 reads CASSPRGDRETQYF. Here the CDR3 DNA reads TGTGCCAGCAGCCCTAGAGGGGACAGGGAGACCCAGTACTTC.